This T cell receptor (beta chain) derives from a study of T cell clonality in common variable immunodeficiency. This table comes from immunoSEQ multiplex PCR, and its TCRdb copy is limited to in-frame clones, with some not included. Recorded here are some 45,000 clones, none singletons. This clone is categorized as medium-sized (0.01 to 0.1%). Its antigen is unknown. The read is 3 residues too short to cover the CDR3 end, so that end is filled in from the germline J gene. CDR3 length equals 16 residues. V lost 2 bases, J lost 4 bases, and 15 bases lay in between. CDR1 is MNHEY and CDR2 is SVGEGT in the germline V gene. Most patients and controls had Caucasian heritage. Findings and limits, study-wide: TCRbeta clonality was increased in CVID versus healthy controls.

The receptor's source is a person aged 18 to 70 in good health. Sequenced input: peripheral blood mononuclear cells. The V and J genes are TRBV6-2 or TRBV6-3 and TRBJ2-4; maybe TRBD2 (7 bases). Partial CDR3 DNA: TGTGCCAGCAGTTACGTTCAAGGGGGGGCTAAAAACATT. Translated: CASSYVQGGAKNI. The complete CDR3 reads CASSYVQGGAKNIQYF.